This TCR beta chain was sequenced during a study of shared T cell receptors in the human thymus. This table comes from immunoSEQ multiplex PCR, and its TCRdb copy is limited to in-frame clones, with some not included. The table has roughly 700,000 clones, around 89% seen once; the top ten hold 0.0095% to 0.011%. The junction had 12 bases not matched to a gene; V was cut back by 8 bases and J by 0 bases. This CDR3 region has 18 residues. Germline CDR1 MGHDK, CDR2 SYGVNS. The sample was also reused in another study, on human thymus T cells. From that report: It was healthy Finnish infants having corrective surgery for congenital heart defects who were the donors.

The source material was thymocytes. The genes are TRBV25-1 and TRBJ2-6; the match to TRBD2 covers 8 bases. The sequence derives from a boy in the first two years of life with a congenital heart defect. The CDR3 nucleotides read TGTGCCAGCGCACCGGGAGGGAAGAAAGCCTCTGGGGCCAACGTCCTGACTTTC. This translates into CASAPGGKKASGANVLTF. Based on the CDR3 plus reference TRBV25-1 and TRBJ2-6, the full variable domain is EADIYQTPRYLVIGTGKKITLECSQTMGHDKMYWYQQDPGMELHLIHYSYGVNSTEKGDLSSESTVSRIRTEHFPLTLESARPSHTSQYLCASAPGGKKASGANVLTFGAGSRLTVL.